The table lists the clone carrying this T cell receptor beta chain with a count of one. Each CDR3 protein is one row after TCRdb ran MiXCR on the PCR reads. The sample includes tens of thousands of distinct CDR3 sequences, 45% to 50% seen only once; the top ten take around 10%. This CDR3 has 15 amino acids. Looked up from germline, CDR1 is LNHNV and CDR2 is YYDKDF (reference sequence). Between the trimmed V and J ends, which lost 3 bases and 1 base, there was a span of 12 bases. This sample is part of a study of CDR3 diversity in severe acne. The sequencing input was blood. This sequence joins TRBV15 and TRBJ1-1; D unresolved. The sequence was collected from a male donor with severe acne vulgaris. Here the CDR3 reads CATSRGGWENTEAFF. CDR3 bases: TGTGCCACCAGCAGGGGTGGGTGGGAGAACACTGAAGCTTTCTTT.